A selection of T cell receptor beta chains follows, all from one sample in a study of regulatory T cells in long-lasting Graves disease. One entry per CDR3 protein results from TCRdb running MiXCR on the multiplex PCR reads. The data hold fewer than 350,000 distinct CDR3 sequences, with over 15% observed a single time. Sequencing used peripheral blood mononuclear cells (PBMCs), obtained at new diagnosis, from a patient treated with antithyroid drugs. The receptors stem from a female donor with Graves disease. The CDR3 runs from the conserved cysteine through the conserved F or W. Each record gives: CDR3 DNA, CDR3 protein, D gene, J gene, V gene, clone size. A D gene is named only where the DNA matches it firmly. Expanded clones get a size class; other rows say once, few or many, or leave the size out.

CDR3nt: TGTGCCAGCAGCTTAAACGCCGACTATGGCTACACCTTC
CDR3aa: CASSLNADYGYTF
d_gene: NA
j_gene: TRBJ1-2
v_gene: TRBV11-3
abundance: many

CDR3nt: TGTGCCAGCAGCCGGGACGGGCAAGAGACCCAGTACTTC
CDR3aa: CASSRDGQETQYF
d_gene: NA
j_gene: TRBJ2-5
v_gene: TRBV6-1
abundance: many

CDR3nt: TGTGCCAGCAGTCGAGGACAGGGAGACACAGATACGCAGTATTTT
CDR3aa: CASSRGQGDTDTQYF
d_gene: TRBD1
j_gene: TRBJ2-3
v_gene: TRBV6-1
abundance: many

CDR3nt: TGTGCCAGCAGCTCCGCGGGAGGGCGGGCAGATACGCAGTATTTT
CDR3aa: CASSSAGGRADTQYF
d_gene: TRBD2
j_gene: TRBJ2-3
v_gene: TRBV9
abundance: many

CDR3nt: TGTGCCAGCAGTCCTAGCGGGAGTTCTGGCGCAGATACGCAGTATTTT
CDR3aa: CASSPSGSSGADTQYF
d_gene: TRBD2
j_gene: TRBJ2-3
v_gene: TRBV12-3/TRBV12-4
abundance: many

CDR3nt: TGTGCCAGCAGCAGCGGACTAGCGGGAGGTCGGAACACCGGGGAGCTGTTTTTT
CDR3aa: CASSSGLAGGRNTGELFF
d_gene: TRBD2
j_gene: TRBJ2-2
v_gene: TRBV28
abundance: NA

CDR3nt: TGTGCCAGCAGACCCGGGGTAGCGGGACGAGCCTCCGAGCAGTACTTC
CDR3aa: CASRPGVAGRASEQYF
d_gene: TRBD2
j_gene: TRBJ2-7
v_gene: TRBV13
abundance: few

CDR3nt: TGTGCCAGCAGCTTAGCCCACACCGGGGGGCTGTTTTTT
CDR3aa: CASSLAHTGGLFF
d_gene: NA
j_gene: TRBJ2-2
v_gene: TRBV11-3
abundance: many

CDR3nt: TGCAGTGCTCCCGGACGGGTGGGAAACACTGAAGCTTTCTTT
CDR3aa: CSAPGRVGNTEAFF
d_gene: NA
j_gene: TRBJ1-1
v_gene: TRBV20-1
abundance: NA

CDR3nt: TGTGCCAGCAGCCCCCCTAGACAGGGGGTTGGCACAGATACGCAGTATTTT
CDR3aa: CASSPPRQGVGTDTQYF
d_gene: TRBD1
j_gene: TRBJ2-3
v_gene: TRBV13
abundance: many

CDR3nt: TGTGCCACCACGACTAGTTTGACCGGGGAGCTGTTTTTT
CDR3aa: CATTTSLTGELFF
d_gene: NA
j_gene: TRBJ2-2
v_gene: TRBV6-1
abundance: many

CDR3nt: TGCGCCAGCAGCCCTGCCGGGGGTTTGGGTGAAAAACTGTTTTTT
CDR3aa: CASSPAGGLGEKLFF
d_gene: NA
j_gene: TRBJ1-4
v_gene: TRBV5-1
abundance: few

CDR3nt: TGTGCCAGTAGTATAGATCGGACTTGGGGTCTGGGTGCGGCTTTCTTT
CDR3aa: CASSIDRTWGLGAAFF
d_gene: NA
j_gene: TRBJ1-1
v_gene: TRBV19
abundance: NA

CDR3nt: TGTGCCAGCAGCTTTCCCAAAGCCTACGAGCAGTACTTC
CDR3aa: CASSFPKAYEQYF
d_gene: NA
j_gene: TRBJ2-7
v_gene: TRBV5-5
abundance: many

CDR3nt: TGTGCCAGCAGATCTAGCGGGAGGAGGTCAGATACGCAGTATTTT
CDR3aa: CASRSSGRRSDTQYF
d_gene: TRBD2
j_gene: TRBJ2-3
v_gene: TRBV11-2
abundance: many

CDR3nt: TGTGCCAGCAGCTTAACCGACCTTGTCTCCTACGAGCAGTACTTC
CDR3aa: CASSLTDLVSYEQYF
d_gene: NA
j_gene: TRBJ2-7
v_gene: TRBV7-9
abundance: many

CDR3nt: TGTGCCAGCAGTCCCGGTTATGGTAATGAAAAACTGGTTTTT
CDR3aa: CASSPGYGNEKLVF
d_gene: NA
j_gene: TRBJ1-4
v_gene: TRBV6-1
abundance: NA

CDR3nt: TGTGCCAGCAGTTTAATCGGGAGTTACGAGCAGTACTTC
CDR3aa: CASSLIGSYEQYF
d_gene: NA
j_gene: TRBJ2-7
v_gene: TRBV27
abundance: many

CDR3nt: TGTGCCAGCTCACACCAGGGGGTCGCCTCCCTCTCTGGGGCCAACGTCCTGACTTTC
CDR3aa: CASSHQGVASLSGANVLTF
d_gene: TRBD1
j_gene: TRBJ2-6
v_gene: TRBV18
abundance: many

CDR3nt: TGCAACTCAGAGGAGGACAGGTATTCGGATAGCAATCAGCCCCAGCATTTT
CDR3aa: CNSEEDRYSDSNQPQHF
d_gene: TRBD1
j_gene: TRBJ1-5
v_gene: TRBV29-1
abundance: many

CDR3nt: TGTGCCAGCAGCCACACATTTGCGGGAACCCAAGAGACCCAGTACTTC
CDR3aa: CASSHTFAGTQETQYF
d_gene: NA
j_gene: TRBJ2-5
v_gene: TRBV3-1
abundance: many

CDR3nt: TGTGCCAGCAGTGTTCAGGGTGCGTCGAACACCGGGGAGCTGTTTTTT
CDR3aa: CASSVQGASNTGELFF
d_gene: NA
j_gene: TRBJ2-2
v_gene: TRBV28
abundance: many

CDR3nt: TGTGCCAGCAAGTTCGGGGTGAACACTGAAGCTTTCTTT
CDR3aa: CASKFGVNTEAFF
d_gene: NA
j_gene: TRBJ1-1
v_gene: TRBV6-1
abundance: many

CDR3nt: TGCAGCGTTGAACTGATACGGGGGAGGATCGATGAGCAGTTCTTC
CDR3aa: CSVELIRGRIDEQFF
d_gene: NA
j_gene: TRBJ2-1
v_gene: TRBV29-1
abundance: many

CDR3nt: TGTACCAGCAGGTATAACAGGGCCTCATCTGCCGGGGAGCTGTTTTTT
CDR3aa: CTSRYNRASSAGELFF
d_gene: NA
j_gene: TRBJ2-2
v_gene: TRBV6-9
abundance: NA

CDR3nt: TGTGCCAGCAGTTTATCTAGCGGGCCCCCCTACGAGCAGTACTTC
CDR3aa: CASSLSSGPPYEQYF
d_gene: TRBD2
j_gene: TRBJ2-7
v_gene: TRBV27
abundance: many

CDR3nt: TGTGCCAGCAGTGACTTTGAGCAGTTCTTC
CDR3aa: CASSDFEQFF
d_gene: NA
j_gene: TRBJ2-1
v_gene: TRBV2
abundance: many

CDR3nt: TGTGCCAGCAGCCACGCGGGGGGCATGGAGACCCAGTACTTC
CDR3aa: CASSHAGGMETQYF
d_gene: TRBD2
j_gene: TRBJ2-5
v_gene: TRBV27
abundance: many

CDR3nt: TGTGCCAGCATCCAAAACCCAGGGCGGGAGGGCCCCTGGGAGACCCAGTACTTC
CDR3aa: CASIQNPGREGPWETQYF
d_gene: TRBD2
j_gene: TRBJ2-5
v_gene: TRBV7-8
abundance: many

CDR3nt: TGTGCCAGCTCAGGACTCACCGGGTCAGAGAACACTGGAGCTTTCTTT
CDR3aa: CASSGLTGSENTGAFF
d_gene: NA
j_gene: TRBJ1-1
v_gene: TRBV18
abundance: few

CDR3nt: TGCAGCGTTGAAAGGGGTCAGTTCTTC
CDR3aa: CSVERGQFF
d_gene: NA
j_gene: TRBJ2-1
v_gene: TRBV29-1
abundance: many

CDR3nt: TGCGCCAGCACCTCACCGGGACACGGCTACGAGCAGTACTTC
CDR3aa: CASTSPGHGYEQYF
d_gene: NA
j_gene: TRBJ2-7
v_gene: TRBV5-1
abundance: many

CDR3nt: TGCGCCAGTGCGAAGGGGGAAGCCAAAAACATTCAGTACTTC
CDR3aa: CASAKGEAKNIQYF
d_gene: NA
j_gene: TRBJ2-4
v_gene: TRBV5-1
abundance: NA

CDR3nt: TGTGCCAGCCTGGGGACGGGGAACGCCGGGGAGCTGTTTTTT
CDR3aa: CASLGTGNAGELFF
d_gene: NA
j_gene: TRBJ2-2
v_gene: TRBV27
abundance: many

CDR3nt: TGTGCCAGCAGTGGGGGACTAGATACCTACAATGAGCAGTTCTTC
CDR3aa: CASSGGLDTYNEQFF
d_gene: TRBD2
j_gene: TRBJ2-1
v_gene: TRBV2
abundance: many

CDR3nt: TGTGCCAGCAGCGTAGCGTGGACAGGAGGTTCACCCCTCCACTTT
CDR3aa: CASSVAWTGGSPLHF
d_gene: TRBD1
j_gene: TRBJ1-6
v_gene: TRBV9
abundance: many

CDR3nt: TGTGCCAGCAGCTGGTATGGCAGGGGTTACAATGAGCAGTTCTTC
CDR3aa: CASSWYGRGYNEQFF
d_gene: NA
j_gene: TRBJ2-1
v_gene: TRBV6-2/TRBV6-3
abundance: many

CDR3nt: TGTGCCAGCACTAGTGGGAGGGCGAACACCATATATTTT
CDR3aa: CASTSGRANTIYF
d_gene: NA
j_gene: TRBJ1-3
v_gene: TRBV28
abundance: few

CDR3nt: TGTGCCAGCAGCCAACGCTTGAACAATGAGCAGTTCTTC
CDR3aa: CASSQRLNNEQFF
d_gene: NA
j_gene: TRBJ2-1
v_gene: TRBV11-2
abundance: many

CDR3nt: TGTGCCAGCAGTTTATTGGGGCCCGCGAACACTGAAGCTTTCTTT
CDR3aa: CASSLLGPANTEAFF
d_gene: NA
j_gene: TRBJ1-1
v_gene: TRBV2
abundance: NA